This T cell receptor beta chain was identified in a study of T-cell memory formation after mild COVID-19. At the level of the study: Clustering of TCRs was largely donor specific. Study findings and constraints: Clones that shrank (day 15 to 85) were balanced CD4/CD8, whereas later expanders leaned CD4+. Contracting CD4+ clones were located mainly in CM and EM, and CD8+ clones in EMRA. Pre-infection memory already had some responding clones, implying cross-reactive memory joined.

TCRdb reanalysed the 5' RACE reads using MiXCR and keeps one entry per CDR3 protein. The data contain fewer than 600,000 distinct CDR3 sequences, about a fifth of them singletons. This clonotype was recorded a few times. Its antigen is unknown. The CDR3 spans 14 residues. Trimming stripped 2 bases from V and 0 bases from J, with 8 bases between. Looked up from germline, CDR1 is SGHVS and CDR2 is FQNEAQ. This receptor was identified in an adult woman who had mild COVID-19 (a few samples of this study predate the infection). Cell type and time point are not known. The V call is TRBV7-8, the J call TRBJ2-7; tentatively, D is TRBD1 (6 bases). Input material: PBMCs or a T cell subset sorted from them (not recorded which). The CDR3 bases are TGTGCCAGCAGCTTACCAGGGGACTCCTACGAGCAGTACTTC. It translates to CASSLPGDSYEQYF.